These 26 T cell receptor beta chains were sequenced from one sample in a study of T cells in Graves' hyperthyroidism and ophthalmopathy. Researchers took RNA transcripts and amplified the TCR beta CDR3 regions from them. With the HTBI primer set, the TCR CDR3 went through a first round of RT-PCR. One entry per CDR3 protein, called by TCRdb with MiXCR from the multiplex PCR reads. The sample contains roughly 200,000 distinct CDR3 sequences, around 19% of which appear only once. Material for sequencing was blood. The receptors originated from a man aged 40-55 years with Graves' hyperthyroidism.

This clonotype showed up many times. This chain connects TRBV30 to TRBJ2-3, with 8 bases lining up with TRBD1. CDR3 length: 16 amino acids. Trimming took 4 bases from V and 7 from J; bases not matched to a gene: 16. The V gene's germline CDR1 is GTSNPN and CDR2 SVGIG (reference sequence). CDR3 sequence reads: CAWIPRGQAGRNTQYF. CDR3 coding DNA: TGTGCCTGGATCCCTCGGGGACAGGCGGGGAGAAATACGCAGTATTTT.

A few counts support this clonotype. The chain joins TRBV6-5 to TRBJ1-4; D is perhaps TRBD1 (5 bases). Trimming removed 2 bases from V and 1 base from J, with 5 bases in between. CDR3 length: 14 amino acids. The V gene's germline CDR1 is MNHEY and CDR2 SVGAGI. CDR3 in amino acids: CASSYQGTNEKLFF. CDR3 nucleotide sequence: TGTGCCAGCAGTTACCAGGGAACTAATGAAAAACTGTTTTTT.

This clonotype was seen repeatedly, ten times or more. V usage is TRBV12-3 or TRBV12-4 and J usage is TRBJ1-2; TRBD1 matches at 7 bases. The CDR3 extends over 13 amino acids. V was pared by 2 bases and J by 8 bases, with 5 bases of the junction left unmatched. The DNA of the CDR3 is TGTGCCAGCAGTTTAACAGGGGAGTACGGCTACACCTTC. The encoded protein is CASSLTGEYGYTF.

The rearrangement uses TRBV5-1 and TRBJ2-7; 8 bases are shared with TRBD1. This CDR3 has 15 residues. Germline CDR1 is SGHRS and CDR2 is YFSETQ. The junction had 5 bases not matched to a gene; V was cut back by 0 bases and J by 3 bases. The CDR3 sequence: CASSLGGTGDYEQYF. Here the CDR3 DNA reads TGCGCCAGCAGCTTGGGTGGGACAGGAGACTACGAGCAGTACTTC.

This clonotype has at least ten counts. CDR3 nucleotide sequence: TGTGCCAGCAGTTTGCTAGGGAATGGGGGGATGTCGAACACTGAAGCTTTCTTT. It yields the protein CASSLLGNGGMSNTEAFF. The chain has TRBV28 and TRBJ1-1; TRBD1 might be the D (5 bases). V lost 3 bases, J lost 1 base, and 21 bases lay in between. Germline CDR1 is MDHEN and CDR2 is SYDVKM. The CDR3 has 18 residues.

In DNA form, the CDR3 reads TGTGCCATCAGTAGAACAGGGGCTGGGGCCAACGTCCTGACTTTC. This gives the protein CAISRTGAGANVLTF. The V call is TRBV10-3, the J call TRBJ2-6; TRBD1 matches at 7 bases. The CDR3 runs to 15 residues. The J segment lost 2 bases and the V segment lost 5 bases, leaving 3 bases of the junction unmatched. Germline CDR1 and CDR2: ENHRY and SYGVKD.

This clonotype was detected many times. The chain is built from TRBV7-2 and TRBJ2-1, with TRBD2 matching over 9 bases. From germline, CDR1 is SGHTA and CDR2 FQGNSA. Trimming cost V 1 base and J 8 bases; bases outside gene matches: 9. This CDR3 comprises 16 residues. CDR3 coding DNA: TGTGCCAGCAGCTTAGAGGCGGGGGGGCCCGGTCATGAGCAGTTCTTC. This codes for CASSLEAGGPGHEQFF.

This clonotype appeared many times. The chain combines TRBV7-9 with TRBJ2-4; no clear D. The CDR3 runs to 16 residues. Trimming pared 5 bases from V and 0 bases from J, leaving 14 bases between. The germline V gene encodes CDR1 SEHNR and CDR2 FQNEAQ (reference sequence). CDR3 amino acids: CASSPRVQLAKNIQYF. CDR3 nucleotide sequence: TGTGCCAGCAGCCCCCGGGTGCAGCTAGCCAAAAACATTCAGTACTTC.

This clonotype was seen repeatedly, ten times or more. This sequence joins TRBV11-2 and TRBJ2-1; the match to TRBD2 covers 7 bases. The germline CDR1 and CDR2 sequences are SGHAT and FQNNGV. The CDR3 is made up of 17 amino acids. With 5 bases clipped from V and 4 bases from J, the junction kept 14 bases outside the gene matches. CDR3 amino acids: CASSLVGRAGVYNEQFF. The CDR3 DNA reads as TGTGCCAGCAGCCTAGTGGGGAGGGCGGGGGTTTACAATGAGCAGTTCTTC. Full variable domain (missing parts from reference TRBV11-2 and TRBJ2-1): EAGVAQSPRYKIIEKRQSVAFWCNPISGHATLYWYQQILGQGPKLLIQFQNNGVVDDSQLPKDRFSAERLKGVDSTLKIQPAKLEDSAVYLCASSLVGRAGVYNEQFFGPGTRLTVL.

This clonotype was recorded many times. The CDR3, as DNA: TGTGCCAGCAGCCCTCAGGGATACTATGGCTACACCTTC. It is translated as CASSPQGYYGYTF. V is TRBV7-2 and J is TRBJ1-2, with a possible D match to TRBD1 (5 bases). The ends were cut back, 5 bases at V and 3 bases at J, with 10 bases in the middle. CDR1 is SGHTA and CDR2 is FQGNSA in the germline V gene. This CDR3 is built from 13 residues.

In its sample, this clonotype was seen many times. The V and J genes are TRBV12-3 or TRBV12-4 and TRBJ2-7; 8 bases align to TRBD1. V gave up 4 bases and J gave up 6 bases; unmatched junction bases: 5. The CDR3 totals 13 residues. The CDR3 DNA reads as TGTGCCAGCAGTTCAGGCAGGGGGCTCGAGCAGTACTTC. The encoded protein is CASSSGRGLEQYF.

For this clonotype: Possible read error: a much larger clone is one base away. This rearrangement joins TRBV20-1 to TRBJ2-7; D is uncertain. The CDR3 loop spans 14 amino acids. V lost 4 bases and J 3 bases, leaving 16 bases between the germline ends. Germline V CDR1 and CDR2: DFQATT, SNEGSKA (reference sequence). CDR3 amino acids: CSANTGPRRYEQYF. CDR3 bases: TGCAGTGCTAATACCGGACCCCGCCGCTACGAGCAGTACTTC.

The chain is built from TRBV20-1 and TRBJ2-5; the D gene is possibly TRBD1 (6 bases). Germline CDR1 and CDR2: DFQATT and SNEGSKA (reference sequence). The length of the CDR3 is 13 residues. V lost 0 bases and J lost 5, with 10 bases in between. CDR3 DNA: TGCAGTGCTAGAGATTCAGGGGTGGAGACCCAGTACTTC. This translates into CSARDSGVETQYF.

This clonotype was seen many times. CDR3 residues: CASSLPSTNTGELFF. CDR3 in DNA: TGTGCCAGCAGCTTACCTAGCACGAACACCGGGGAGCTGTTTTTT. This chain connects TRBV7-3 to TRBJ2-2; D possibly corresponds to TRBD2 (5 bases). This CDR3 has 15 residues. The V gene lost 2 bases and the J gene lost 0 bases, with 7 bases spanning the gap. CDR1 and CDR2 from the germline V gene are SGHTA and FQGTGA.

This chain links TRBV28 with TRBJ1-2; 7 bases fit TRBD1. V lost 7 bases and J lost 4; bases outside the gene matches: 9. This CDR3 is built from 14 residues. Germline CDR1 MDHEN, CDR2 SYDVKM. The CDR3 here is CASISQGNPYGYTF. CDR3 nucleotide sequence: TGTGCCAGCATTTCACAGGGGAACCCCTATGGCTACACCTTC.

V is TRBV20-1 and J is TRBJ2-1; 8 nucleotides match TRBD2. J lost 0 bases, V lost 1 base, and 5 bases had no gene match. From germline, CDR1 is DFQATT and CDR2 SNEGSKA (reference sequence). The CDR3 runs to 16 residues. The chain's CDR3 is CSARGSGGPSYNEQFF. The DNA for the CDR3 is TGCAGTGCTAGAGGGTCGGGGGGGCCCTCCTACAATGAGCAGTTCTTC.

The chain joins TRBV10-3 to TRBJ1-2; D uncertain. The CDR3 is made up of 17 amino acids. Germline V CDR1 and CDR2: ENHRY, SYGVKD. V lost 0 bases and J lost 6, with 20 bases in between. The CDR3 protein is CAISESRGGRPTDGYTF. DNA of the CDR3: TGTGCCATCAGTGAGTCACGGGGAGGGAGGCCTACTGATGGCTACACCTTC.

The rearrangement uses TRBV6-2 or TRBV6-3 and TRBJ2-1; 7 bases are shared with TRBD2. J gave up 1 base and V 6 bases, and 9 bases lay outside the gene matches. Per the germline V gene, CDR1 is MNHEY and CDR2 is SVGEGT. The CDR3 has 16 amino acids. CDR3 nucleotides: TGTGCCAGCAGCACCCTACTAGCGTCGTCCTACAATGAGCAGTTCTTC. Protein product: CASSTLLASSYNEQFF.

The chain couples TRBV19 to TRBJ1-1; D not resolved. This CDR3 comprises 13 residues. The germline gives CDR1 LNHDA, CDR2 SQIVND (reference sequence). V lost 8 bases and J 1 base, leaving 11 bases between the germline ends. The CDR3 region is CASHSGRNTEAFF. Written as DNA, the CDR3 is TGTGCCAGTCACTCGGGTCGGAACACTGAAGCTTTCTTT.

This clonotype has a count of ten or more. The chain is built from TRBV7-2 and TRBJ2-2; the D is unclear. V shed 0 bases and J shed 7 bases, with 9 bases lying between them. In germline, CDR1 is SGHTA, CDR2 FQGNSA. The CDR3 covers 14 residues. CDR3 sequence reads: CASSLADLIGELFF. The CDR3 bases are TGTGCCAGCAGCTTAGCCGATCTTATCGGGGAGCTGTTTTTT. The full variable domain, rest sourced from reference TRBV7-2 and TRBJ2-2, is GAGVSQSPSNKVTEKGKDVELRCDPISGHTALYWYRQSLGQGLEFLIYFQGNSAPDKSGLPSDRFSAERTGGSVSTLTIQRTQQEDSAVYLCASSLADLIGELFFGEGSRLTVL.

This clonotype was counted many times. This chain connects TRBV20-1 to TRBJ2-7, with 13 bases that match TRBD2. Germline V lookup: CDR1 DFQATT, CDR2 SNEGSKA (reference sequence). The V and J ends lost 6 bases and 7 bases, in that order; junction bases with no gene match: 3. The CDR3 contains 12 residues. The chain's CDR3 is CSALTSGGEQYF. CDR3 DNA sequence: TGCAGTGCCCTGACTAGCGGGGGGGAGCAGTACTTC.

Many counts were recorded for this clonotype. The V gene is TRBV5-1, the J gene TRBJ2-5; D is uncertain. Per the germline V gene, CDR1 is SGHRS and CDR2 is YFSETQ. This CDR3 contains 12 residues. V lost 5 bases and J 2 bases, leaving 7 bases between the germline ends. CDR3 sequence reads: CASSQTQETQYF. The CDR3 coding sequence is TGCGCCAGCAGTCAAACTCAAGAGACCCAGTACTTC.

This clonotype was observed at least ten times. V is TRBV11-2 and J is TRBJ2-5; TRBD2 might be the D (6 bases). CDR1 and CDR2 from the germline V gene are SGHAT and FQNNGV. The CDR3 length is 14 residues. V lost 4 bases and J lost 1, with 10 bases in between. This chain's CDR3 is CASSSWDSQETQYF. CDR3 bases: TGTGCCAGCAGCTCCTGGGACTCCCAAGAGACCCAGTACTTC.

This clonotype was counted a few times. A much larger clone lies one base from this, so it may be a read error. The J gene is TRBJ2-5, the V gene TRBV13; D is perhaps TRBD1 (5 bases). Germline V gene sequence: CDR1 PRHDT, CDR2 FYEKMQ (reference sequence). This CDR3 region has 11 residues. V gave up 5 bases and J gave up 7 bases, with 8 bases separating them. In nucleotides, the CDR3 is TGTGCCAGCAGCGGTAGGGGGACCCAGTACTTC. Its translation is CASSGRGTQYF.

At least ten counts were recorded for this clonotype. The chain couples TRBV3-1 to TRBJ1-2; a weak D match, TRBD1 (5 bases). Trimming pared 4 bases from V and 3 bases from J, leaving 9 bases between. There are 13 residues in the CDR3. Germline CDR1 is LGHDT and CDR2 is YNNKEL (reference sequence). CDR3 bases: TGTGCCAGCAGCCCCCGCAGGGACTATGGCTACACCTTC. Translated: CASSPRRDYGYTF. Drawing the rest from reference TRBV3-1 and TRBJ1-2, the complete variable domain is DTAVSQTPKYLVTQMGNDKSIKCEQNLGHDTMYWYKQDSKKFLKIMFSYNNKELIINETVPNRFSPKSPDKAHLNLHINSLELGDSAVYFCASSPRRDYGYTFGSGTRLTVV.

Only a few counts were recorded for this clonotype. The chain is built from TRBV6-6 and TRBJ2-5; D not certain. Trimming cost V 0 bases and J 4 bases, with 6 bases left between them. Germline lookup yields CDR1 MNHNY and CDR2 SVGAGI (reference sequence). The length of the CDR3 is 13 residues. In DNA form, the CDR3 reads TGTGCCAGCAGTTACTCGATGGTAGAGACCCAGTACTTC. Translated: CASSYSMVETQYF.